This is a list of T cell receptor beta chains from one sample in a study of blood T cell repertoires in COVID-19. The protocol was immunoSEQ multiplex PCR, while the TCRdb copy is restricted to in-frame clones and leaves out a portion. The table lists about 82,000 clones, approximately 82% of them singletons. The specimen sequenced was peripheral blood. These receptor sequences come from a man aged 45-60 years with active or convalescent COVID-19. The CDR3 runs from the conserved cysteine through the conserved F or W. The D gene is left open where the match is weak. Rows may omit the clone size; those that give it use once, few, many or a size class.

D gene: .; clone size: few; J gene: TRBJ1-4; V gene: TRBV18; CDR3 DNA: TGTGCCAGCTCCCAGTACAGGGCGGCTAATGAAAAACTGTTTTTT; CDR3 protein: CASSQYRAANEKLFF
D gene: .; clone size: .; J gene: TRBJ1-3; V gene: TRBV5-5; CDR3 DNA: TGTGCCAGCAGCTTGTGGGGGGAGACTGGAAACACCATATATTTT; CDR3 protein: CASSLWGETGNTIYF
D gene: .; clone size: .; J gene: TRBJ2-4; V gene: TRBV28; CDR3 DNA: TGTGCCAGCAAAGGGGGGGCCCAAGGCATTCAGTACTTC; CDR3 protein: CASKGGAQGIQYF
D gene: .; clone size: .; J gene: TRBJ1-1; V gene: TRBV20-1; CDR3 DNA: TGCAGTGCTACAGGGGACACTGAAGCTTTCTTT; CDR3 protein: CSATGDTEAFF
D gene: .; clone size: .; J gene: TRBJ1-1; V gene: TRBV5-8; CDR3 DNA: TGTGCCAGCAGCTTTGTTCTGGGGGCGAACACTGAAGCTTTCTTT; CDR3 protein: CASSFVLGANTEAFF
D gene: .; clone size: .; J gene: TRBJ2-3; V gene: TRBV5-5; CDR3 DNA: TGTGCCAGCAGCTTGGCGCCGGGTAGCACAGATACGCAGTATTTT; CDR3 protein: CASSLAPGSTDTQYF
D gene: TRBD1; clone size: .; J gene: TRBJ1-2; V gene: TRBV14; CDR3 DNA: TGTGCCAGCAGCCAAACGACAGGGTTCTATGGCTACACCTTC; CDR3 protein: CASSQTTGFYGYTF
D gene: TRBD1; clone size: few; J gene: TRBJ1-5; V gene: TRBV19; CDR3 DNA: TGTGCCAGTAGTGCCTGGACAGGGGAAGGCAATCAGCCCCAGCATTTT; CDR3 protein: CASSAWTGEGNQPQHF
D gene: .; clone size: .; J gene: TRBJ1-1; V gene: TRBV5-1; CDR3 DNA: TGCGCCAGCAGCTTGGACGGGGGGAACACTGAAGCTTTCTTT; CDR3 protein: CASSLDGGNTEAFF
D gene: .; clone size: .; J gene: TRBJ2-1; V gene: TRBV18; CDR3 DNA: TGTGCCAGCTCACCCCCCCGCGGGGTGTTCAATGAGCAGTTCTTC; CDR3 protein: CASSPPRGVFNEQFF
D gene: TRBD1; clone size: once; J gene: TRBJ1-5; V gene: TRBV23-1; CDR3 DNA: TGCGCCAGCAGTCAACTACAGGGGGCAAAGGATCAGCCCCAGCATTTT; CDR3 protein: CASSQLQGAKDQPQHF
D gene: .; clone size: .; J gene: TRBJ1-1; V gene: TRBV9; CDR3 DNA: TGTGCCAGCAGCGGGGGGCTTGTGGACACTGAAGCTTTCTTT; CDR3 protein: CASSGGLVDTEAFF
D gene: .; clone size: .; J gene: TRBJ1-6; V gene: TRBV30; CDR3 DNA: TGTGCCTGGTCCCCGGGACAAATCAATTCACCCCTCCACTTT; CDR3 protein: CAWSPGQINSPLHF
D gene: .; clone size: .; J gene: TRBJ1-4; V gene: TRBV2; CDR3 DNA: TGTGCCAGCAGTGGACAGGTTAATGAAAAACTGTTTTTT; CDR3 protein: CASSGQVNEKLFF
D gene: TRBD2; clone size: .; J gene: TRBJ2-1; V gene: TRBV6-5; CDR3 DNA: TGTGCCAGCAACTTAGCGGGGGGGCCGTGGGATGAGCAGTTCTTC; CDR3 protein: CASNLAGGPWDEQFF
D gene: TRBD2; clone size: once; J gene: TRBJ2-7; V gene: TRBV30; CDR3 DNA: TGTGCCTGGGGGAGGGGAGGCTCCAACTACGAGCAGTACTTC; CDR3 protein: CAWGRGGSNYEQYF
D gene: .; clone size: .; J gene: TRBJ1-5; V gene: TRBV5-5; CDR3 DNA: TGTGCCAGCAGCCGGGACGCGGGGAGGAGCAATCAGCCCCAGCATTTT; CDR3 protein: CASSRDAGRSNQPQHF
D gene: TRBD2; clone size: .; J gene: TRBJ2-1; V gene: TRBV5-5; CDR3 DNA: TGTGCCAGCAGCTTGCGTCTAGCGGGCAATGAGCAGTTCTTC; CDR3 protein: CASSLRLAGNEQFF
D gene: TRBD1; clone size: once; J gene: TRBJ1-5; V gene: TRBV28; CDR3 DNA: TGTGCCAGCAGTTCCCCCCAGGGACAGTCGAATCAGCCCCAGCATTTT; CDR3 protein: CASSSPQGQSNQPQHF
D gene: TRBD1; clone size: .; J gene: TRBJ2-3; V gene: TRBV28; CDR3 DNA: TGTGCCAGCAGTTTGACAGGGGTGACAGATACGCAGTATTTT; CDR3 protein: CASSLTGVTDTQYF
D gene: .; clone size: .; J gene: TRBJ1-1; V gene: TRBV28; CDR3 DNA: TGTGCCAGCAGTTTACGATTAGACAGACAGAACACTGAAGCTTTCTTT; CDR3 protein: CASSLRLDRQNTEAFF
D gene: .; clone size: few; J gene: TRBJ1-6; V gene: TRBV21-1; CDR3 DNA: TGTGCCAGCAGCAAAGGGACGGGAAATTCACCCCTCCACTTT; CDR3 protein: CASSKGTGNSPLHF
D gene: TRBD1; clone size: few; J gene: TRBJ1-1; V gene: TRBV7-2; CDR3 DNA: TGTGCCAGCAGCTTGAGACAGGGGGCAGTTGAAGCTTTCTTT; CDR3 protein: CASSLRQGAVEAFF
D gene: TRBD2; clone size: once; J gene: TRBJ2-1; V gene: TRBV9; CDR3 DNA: TGTGCCAGCTCGGGGGGGCAATCTTACAATGAGCAGTTCTTC; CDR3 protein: CASSGGQSYNEQFF
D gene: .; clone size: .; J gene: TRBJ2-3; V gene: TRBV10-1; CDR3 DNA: TGCGCCAGCAGTGCGAGGGGCACAGATACGCAGTATTTT; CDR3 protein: CASSARGTDTQYF
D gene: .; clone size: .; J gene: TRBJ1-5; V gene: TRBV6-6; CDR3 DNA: TGTGCCAGCAGTTACGTCCAGGGTGACAATCAGCCCCAGCATTTT; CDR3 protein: CASSYVQGDNQPQHF
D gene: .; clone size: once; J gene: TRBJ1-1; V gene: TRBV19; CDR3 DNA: TGTGCCAGTAGTAGGGAGGGCTTCACTGAAGCTTTCTTT; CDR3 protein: CASSREGFTEAFF
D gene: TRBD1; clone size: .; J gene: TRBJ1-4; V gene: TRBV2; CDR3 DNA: TGTGCCAGCAGCTCGCGCCCCAGGGGGGAGGAAAAACTGTTTTTT; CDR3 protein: CASSSRPRGEEKLFF
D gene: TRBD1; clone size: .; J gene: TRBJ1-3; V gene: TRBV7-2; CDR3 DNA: TGTGCCAGCAGCCCCGGACAGGGGAGGGGAAACACCATATATTTT; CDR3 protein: CASSPGQGRGNTIYF
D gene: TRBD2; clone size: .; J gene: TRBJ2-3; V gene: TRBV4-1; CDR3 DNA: TGCGCCAGCAGCCAAGGACTAGCGGGGGGGAAAAGCACAGATACGCAGTATTTT; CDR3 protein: CASSQGLAGGKSTDTQYF
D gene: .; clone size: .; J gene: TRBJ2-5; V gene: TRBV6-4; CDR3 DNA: TGTGCCAGCAGTGACTTTACGGACAGCCACCAAGAGACCCAGTACTTC; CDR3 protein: CASSDFTDSHQETQYF
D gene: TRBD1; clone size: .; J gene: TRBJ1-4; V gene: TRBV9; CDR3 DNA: TGTGCCAGCAGCGGCCAGACAGGGATTAATGAAAAACTGTTTTTT; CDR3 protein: CASSGQTGINEKLFF
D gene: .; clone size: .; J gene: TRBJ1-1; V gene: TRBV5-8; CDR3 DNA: TGTGCCAGCCCAAAGCAATTAGGACAGCATTTGAACACTGAAGCTTTCTTT; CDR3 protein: CASPKQLGQHLNTEAFF
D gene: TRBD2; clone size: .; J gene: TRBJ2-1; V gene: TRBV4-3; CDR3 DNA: TGCGCCAGCAGCCAAGATTTAGCGGGGGGGCGAGAGCAGTTCTTC; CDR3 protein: CASSQDLAGGREQFF
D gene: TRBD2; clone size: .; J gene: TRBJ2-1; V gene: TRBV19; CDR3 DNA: TGTGCCAGTAGTCGGAGCGGGGGGGCTTACAATGAGCAGTTCTTC; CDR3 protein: CASSRSGGAYNEQFF
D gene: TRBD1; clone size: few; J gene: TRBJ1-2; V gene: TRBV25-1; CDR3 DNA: TGTGCCAGCAGTTTAGACAGGGTTGTAGGCTACACCTTC; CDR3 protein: CASSLDRVVGYTF
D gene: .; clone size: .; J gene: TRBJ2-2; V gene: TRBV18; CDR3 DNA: TGTGCCAGCTCACAGTCCGGGGTCGGGGAGCTGTTTTTT; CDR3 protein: CASSQSGVGELFF
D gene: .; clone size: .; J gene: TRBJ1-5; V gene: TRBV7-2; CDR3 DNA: TGTGCCAGCAGCTTAGGGCCACAGGGTGGCAATCAGCCCCAGCATTTT; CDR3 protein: CASSLGPQGGNQPQHF
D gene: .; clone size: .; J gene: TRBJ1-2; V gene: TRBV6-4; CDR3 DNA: TGTGCCAGCAGTGACTCGAAAGACAGCGGGGGCTACACCTTC; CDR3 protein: CASSDSKDSGGYTF
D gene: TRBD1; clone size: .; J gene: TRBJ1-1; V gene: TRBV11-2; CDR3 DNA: TGTGCCAGCAGCGGGACAGGCGGCGTCTGGGCTTTCTTT; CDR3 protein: CASSGTGGVWAFF
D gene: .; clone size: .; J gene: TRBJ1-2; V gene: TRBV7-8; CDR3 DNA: TGTGCCAGCAGCTTAGGGGGCAACTATGGCTACACCTTC; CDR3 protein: CASSLGGNYGYTF
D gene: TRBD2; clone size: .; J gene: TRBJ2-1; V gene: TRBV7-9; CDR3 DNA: TGTGCCAGCAGCTTCGGGACTAGCGGGGTGAATGAGCAGTTCTTC; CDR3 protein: CASSFGTSGVNEQFF
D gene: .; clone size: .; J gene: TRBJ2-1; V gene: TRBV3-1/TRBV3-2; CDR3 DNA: TGTGCCAGCAGCCAAGCGGCAGGGGCTTTCGATGAGCAGTTCTTC; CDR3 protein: CASSQAAGAFDEQFF
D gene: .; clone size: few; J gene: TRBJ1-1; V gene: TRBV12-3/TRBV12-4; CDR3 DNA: TGTGCCAGCAGTTTTTGGGGAGCTGAAGCTTTCTTT; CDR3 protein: CASSFWGAEAFF
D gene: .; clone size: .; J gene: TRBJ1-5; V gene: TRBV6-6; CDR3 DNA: TGTGCCAGCAGTTACTCGGAGAGCAATCAGCCCCAGCATTTT; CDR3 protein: CASSYSESNQPQHF